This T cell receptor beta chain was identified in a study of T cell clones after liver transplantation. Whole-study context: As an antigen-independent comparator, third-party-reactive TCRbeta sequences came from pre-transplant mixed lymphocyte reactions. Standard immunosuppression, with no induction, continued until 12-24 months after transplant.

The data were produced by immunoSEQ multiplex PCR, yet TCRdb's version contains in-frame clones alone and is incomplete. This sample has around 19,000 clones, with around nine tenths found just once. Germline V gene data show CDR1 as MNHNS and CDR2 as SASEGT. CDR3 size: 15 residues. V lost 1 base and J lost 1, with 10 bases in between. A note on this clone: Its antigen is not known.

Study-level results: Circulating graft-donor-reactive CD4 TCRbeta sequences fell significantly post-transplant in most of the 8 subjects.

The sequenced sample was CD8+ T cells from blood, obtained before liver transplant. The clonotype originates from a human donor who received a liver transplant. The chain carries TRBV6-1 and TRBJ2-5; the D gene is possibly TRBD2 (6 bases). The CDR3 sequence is CASSEGAGFQETQYF. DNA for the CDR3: TGTGCCAGCAGTGAAGGGGCGGGGTTCCAAGAGACCCAGTACTTC.